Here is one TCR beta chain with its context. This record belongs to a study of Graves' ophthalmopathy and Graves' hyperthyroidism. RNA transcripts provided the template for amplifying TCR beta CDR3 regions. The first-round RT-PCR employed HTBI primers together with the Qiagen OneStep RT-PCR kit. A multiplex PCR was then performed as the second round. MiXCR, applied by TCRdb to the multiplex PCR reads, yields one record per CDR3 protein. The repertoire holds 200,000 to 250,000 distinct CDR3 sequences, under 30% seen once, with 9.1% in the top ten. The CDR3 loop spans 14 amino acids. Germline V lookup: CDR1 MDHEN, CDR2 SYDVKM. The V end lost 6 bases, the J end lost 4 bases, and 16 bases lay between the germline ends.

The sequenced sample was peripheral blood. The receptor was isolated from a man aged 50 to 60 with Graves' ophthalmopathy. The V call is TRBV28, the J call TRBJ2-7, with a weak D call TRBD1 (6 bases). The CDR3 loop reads CASSLTGEGYEQYF. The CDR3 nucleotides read TGTGCCAGCAGCTTGACAGGAGAGGGATACGAGCAGTACTTC.